These 8 T cell receptor beta chains originate from one sample sequenced in a study of Graves' ophthalmopathy and Graves' hyperthyroidism. Investigators amplified TCR beta CDR3 regions from RNA transcripts. Second-round multiplex PCR came after a first-round RT-PCR that employed HTBI primers. Each CDR3 protein is one row after TCRdb ran MiXCR on the multiplex PCR reads. The data hold 350,000 to 400,000 distinct CDR3 sequences, with over 15% observed a single time. The sequenced sample was peripheral blood. These receptors were obtained from a woman aged 18-29 years with stable Graves' hyperthyroidism.

This clonotype was observed at least ten times. The V gene is TRBV6-5, the J gene TRBJ1-2; 10 bases align to TRBD1. CDR1 is MNHEY, CDR2 SVGAGI, per germline. The CDR3 is 13 residues long. Losses at the gene ends were 6 bases for V and 7 bases for J; bases not matched to a gene: 5. The CDR3 spells CASRGDRGSGYTF. The CDR3 DNA reads as TGTGCCAGCAGGGGGGACAGGGGATCTGGCTACACCTTC.

At least ten counts were recorded for this clonotype. This chain links TRBV25-1 with TRBJ1-1; D remains ambiguous. The CDR3 has 12 residues. Germline CDR1 is MGHDK and CDR2 is SYGVNS. V was pared by 6 bases and J by 1 base, with 6 bases between. The CDR3 sequence: CASRDGNTEAFF. CDR3 in DNA: TGTGCCAGCAGAGACGGGAACACTGAAGCTTTCTTT. The whole variable domain, remainder taken from reference TRBV25-1 and TRBJ1-1, is EADIYQTPRYLVIGTGKKITLECSQTMGHDKMYWYQQDPGMELHLIHYSYGVNSTEKGDLSSESTVSRIRTEHFPLTLESARPSHTSQYLCASRDGNTEAFFGQGTRLTVV.

In this sample, this clonotype turned up many times. The genes are TRBV20-1 and TRBJ1-5, with 8 positions matching TRBD1. This CDR3 has 16 residues. Unmatched junction bases numbered 15, after V lost 0 bases and J lost 11 bases. CDR1 and CDR2 (germline): DFQATT, SNEGSKA (reference sequence). CDR3 DNA: TGCAGTGCTAGAGACTCCACGGGACAGGCGAACGAGGCCCAGCATTTT. Amino acids: CSARDSTGQANEAQHF.

This clonotype was recorded at least ten times. V is TRBV7-8 and J is TRBJ1-1; tentatively, D is TRBD1 (5 bases). V shed 3 bases and J shed 1 base, with 12 bases lying between them. CDR3 length equals 15 residues. Germline CDR1 is SGHVS and CDR2 is FQNEAQ. Here the CDR3 reads CASSLGRTQNTEAFF. The CDR3 coding sequence is TGTGCCAGCAGCTTGGGGCGGACACAGAACACTGAAGCTTTCTTT. The whole variable domain, filled in from reference TRBV7-8 and TRBJ1-1, reads GAGVSQSPRYKVAKRGQDVALRCDPISGHVSLFWYQQALGQGPEFLTYFQNEAQLDKSGLPSDRFFAERPEGSVSTLKIQRTQQEDSAVYLCASSLGRTQNTEAFFGQGTRLTVV.

In its sample, this clonotype was seen once. V is TRBV6-2 or TRBV6-3 and J is TRBJ1-2, with D maybe TRBD1 (6 bases). The V gene's germline CDR1 is MNHEY and CDR2 SVGEGT. The CDR3 has 12 amino acids. Trimming pared 6 bases from V and 5 bases from J, leaving 10 bases between. This chain's CDR3 is CASRWDTYGYTF. DNA of the CDR3: TGTGCCAGCAGGTGGGACACGTATGGCTACACCTTC.

The chain is built from TRBV6-2 or TRBV6-3 and TRBJ2-5, with D maybe TRBD2 (5 bases). Germline loops: CDR1 MNHEY, CDR2 SVGEGT. Trimming cost V 2 bases and J 10 bases, with 11 bases left between them. CDR3 length: 12 amino acids. CDR3 in amino acids: CASSYSREGQYF. Here the CDR3 DNA reads TGTGCCAGCAGTTACAGCAGAGAGGGCCAGTACTTC.

This clonotype was seen a handful of times. The chain is built from TRBV18 and TRBJ1-5; no firm D call. Trimming stripped 3 bases from V and 7 bases from J, with 10 bases between. The CDR3 totals 13 residues. Germline V gene lookup returns CDR1 KGHSH and CDR2 LQKENI. The CDR3 is CASSPELRQPQHF. As DNA, the CDR3 is TGTGCCAGCTCACCGGAGTTAAGGCAGCCCCAGCATTTT.

This clonotype occurred many times. This chain connects TRBV6-1 to TRBJ1-3; 7 nucleotides match TRBD1. The CDR3 totals 12 residues. From germline, CDR1 is MNHNS and CDR2 SASEGT. The CDR3 DNA sequence: TGTGCTGGGACAGTCTCTGGAAACACCATATATTTT. Its protein product is CAGTVSGNTIYF.